A selection of T cell receptor beta chains follows, all from one sample in a study of blood T cell repertoires in COVID-19. This table comes from immunoSEQ multiplex PCR, and its TCRdb copy is limited to in-frame clones, with some not included. The repertoire consists of some 150,000 clones, with about 90% occurring once and the leading ten covering around 2.3%. Sequencing was carried out using peripheral blood. These receptors originate from a man aged 50-59 years with active COVID-19. The CDR3 runs from the conserved cysteine through the conserved F or W. D genes are given only for firm matches. Not all rows give a size; the values are once, few, many and, for expanded clones, a class.

v_call: TRBV7-2; j_call: TRBJ2-3; clone_size: NA; d_call: TRBD2; cdr3_aa: CASSPTSAGGDTQYF; cdr3_nt: TGTGCCAGCAGCCCCACCTCGGCGGGGGGTGATACGCAGTATTTT
v_call: TRBV19; j_call: TRBJ2-5; clone_size: once; d_call: TRBD1; cdr3_aa: CSESGQVQETQYF; cdr3_nt: TGCTCAGAGTCTGGACAGGTTCAAGAGACCCAGTACTTC
v_call: TRBV4-1; j_call: TRBJ1-3; clone_size: NA; d_call: TRBD1; cdr3_aa: CASSHPPGRGQGSGNTIYF; cdr3_nt: TGCGCCAGCAGCCACCCGCCAGGCCGGGGACAGGGTTCCGGAAACACCATATATTTT
v_call: TRBV19; j_call: TRBJ1-5; clone_size: NA; d_call: TRBD1; cdr3_aa: CASSTGTGSNQPQHF; cdr3_nt: TGTGCCAGTAGTACCGGGACAGGGAGTAATCAGCCCCAGCATTTT
v_call: TRBV7-9; j_call: TRBJ2-7; clone_size: NA; d_call: TRBD2; cdr3_aa: CASSPRLAVTYEQYF; cdr3_nt: TGTGCCAGCAGCCCCCGACTAGCGGTTACCTACGAGCAGTACTTC
v_call: TRBV12-3/TRBV12-4; j_call: TRBJ1-5; clone_size: NA; d_call: NA; cdr3_aa: CASTHRDNQPQHF; cdr3_nt: TGTGCCAGCACACACAGAGACAATCAGCCCCAGCATTTT
v_call: TRBV6-5; j_call: TRBJ1-1; clone_size: NA; d_call: NA; cdr3_aa: CASSTSGWDTEAFF; cdr3_nt: TGTGCCAGCAGTACCTCAGGGTGGGACACTGAAGCTTTCTTT
v_call: TRBV5-6; j_call: TRBJ2-7; clone_size: NA; d_call: NA; cdr3_aa: CASSPGSSYEQYF; cdr3_nt: TGTGCCAGCAGCCCCGGGTCCTCCTACGAGCAGTACTTC
v_call: TRBV3-1/TRBV3-2; j_call: TRBJ1-2; clone_size: NA; d_call: TRBD1; cdr3_aa: CASGWDSGDSGYTF; cdr3_nt: TGTGCCAGTGGTTGGGACAGTGGGGACTCTGGCTACACCTTC
v_call: TRBV5-5; j_call: TRBJ1-1; clone_size: NA; d_call: TRBD1; cdr3_aa: CASSPYRTGGRTEAFF; cdr3_nt: TGTGCCAGCAGCCCCTACCGGACAGGGGGGAGGACTGAAGCTTTCTTT
v_call: TRBV18; j_call: TRBJ2-1; clone_size: NA; d_call: NA; cdr3_aa: CASSPPAPDGEQFF; cdr3_nt: TGTGCCAGCTCACCACCGGCACCCGATGGTGAGCAGTTCTTC
v_call: TRBV27; j_call: TRBJ2-1; clone_size: NA; d_call: TRBD2; cdr3_aa: CASAPAGLAGNEQFF; cdr3_nt: TGTGCCAGCGCCCCCGCGGGACTAGCGGGGAATGAGCAGTTCTTC
v_call: TRBV30; j_call: TRBJ1-5; clone_size: NA; d_call: NA; cdr3_aa: CAWSTQGLQPQHF; cdr3_nt: TGTGCCTGGAGTACACAGGGTCTACAGCCCCAGCATTTT
v_call: TRBV5-6; j_call: TRBJ1-3; clone_size: NA; d_call: TRBD1; cdr3_aa: CASSLDRGGALSGNTIYF; cdr3_nt: TGTGCCAGCAGCTTAGACAGGGGGGGTGCCCTCTCTGGAAACACCATATATTTT
v_call: TRBV5-1; j_call: TRBJ2-4; clone_size: NA; d_call: NA; cdr3_aa: CASSLGQGNIQYF; cdr3_nt: TGCGCCAGCAGCTTGGGTCAGGGGAACATTCAGTACTTC
v_call: TRBV2; j_call: TRBJ1-5; clone_size: NA; d_call: TRBD1; cdr3_aa: CASSERQGMHF; cdr3_nt: TGTGCCAGCAGTGAACGACAGGGGATGCATTTT
v_call: TRBV5-4; j_call: TRBJ2-3; clone_size: NA; d_call: TRBD2; cdr3_aa: CASSLGTSGYTDTQYF; cdr3_nt: TGTGCCAGCAGCTTGGGGACTAGCGGATACACAGATACGCAGTATTTT
v_call: TRBV6-6; j_call: TRBJ1-1; clone_size: once; d_call: TRBD1; cdr3_aa: CASRPRDSDMNTEAFF; cdr3_nt: TGTGCCAGCAGGCCCCGGGACAGCGACATGAACACTGAAGCTTTCTTT
v_call: TRBV7-3; j_call: TRBJ2-1; clone_size: NA; d_call: TRBD1; cdr3_aa: CASSSGDGTGSEQFF; cdr3_nt: TGTGCCAGCAGCTCCGGAGACGGGACAGGGAGTGAGCAGTTCTTC
v_call: TRBV10-3; j_call: TRBJ1-3; clone_size: NA; d_call: TRBD1; cdr3_aa: CAISEGLTGGPISKGNTIYF; cdr3_nt: TGTGCCATCAGTGAGGGATTGACAGGGGGCCCTATCTCGAAGGGAAACACCATATATTTT
v_call: TRBV7-8; j_call: TRBJ1-1; clone_size: NA; d_call: NA; cdr3_aa: CASSLGGEYTEAFF; cdr3_nt: TGTGCCAGCAGCTTAGGGGGCGAGTACACTGAAGCTTTCTTT
v_call: TRBV20-1; j_call: TRBJ2-2; clone_size: NA; d_call: TRBD2; cdr3_aa: CSASLAGGRTGELFF; cdr3_nt: TGCAGTGCTAGTTTAGCGGGGGGCCGCACCGGGGAGCTGTTTTTT
v_call: TRBV6-5; j_call: TRBJ2-5; clone_size: NA; d_call: TRBD2; cdr3_aa: CASSYEAGGQETQYF; cdr3_nt: TGTGCCAGCAGTTACGAGGCGGGGGGCCAAGAGACCCAGTACTTC